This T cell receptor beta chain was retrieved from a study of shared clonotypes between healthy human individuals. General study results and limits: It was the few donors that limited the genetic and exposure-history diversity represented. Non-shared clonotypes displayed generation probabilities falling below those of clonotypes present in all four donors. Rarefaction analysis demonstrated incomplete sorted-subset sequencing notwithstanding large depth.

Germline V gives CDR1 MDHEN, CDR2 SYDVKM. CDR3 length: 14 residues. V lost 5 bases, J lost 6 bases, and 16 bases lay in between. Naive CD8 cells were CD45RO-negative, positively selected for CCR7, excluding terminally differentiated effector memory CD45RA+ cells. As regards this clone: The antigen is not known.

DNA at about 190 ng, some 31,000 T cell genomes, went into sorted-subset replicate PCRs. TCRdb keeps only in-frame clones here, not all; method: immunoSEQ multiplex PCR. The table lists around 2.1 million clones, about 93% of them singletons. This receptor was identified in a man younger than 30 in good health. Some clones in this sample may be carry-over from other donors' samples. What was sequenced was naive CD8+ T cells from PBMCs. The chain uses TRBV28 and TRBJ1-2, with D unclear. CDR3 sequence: CASSPTPQRDGYTF. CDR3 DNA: TGTGCCAGCAGTCCAACACCTCAAAGGGATGGCTACACCTTC.